This T cell receptor (beta chain) was captured in a study of shared clonotypes between healthy human individuals. The study, taken as a whole, reports: A handful of donors shared 4.5% to 6.5% of their naive CD4 clonotypes. It was the non-shared clonotypes that had lower generation probabilities than clonotypes shared by all four donors.

Germline V gene sequence: CDR1 SGHTA, CDR2 FQGNSA. There are 15 residues in the CDR3. Trimming shortened V by 1 base and J by 6 bases, and 13 bases separated the two germline ends. A remark on this clone: No antigen is known for it.

In the authors' methods: Filtering differed for immunoSEQ, which gave only junction sequences without quality scores. Libraries were prepared by immunoSEQ multiplex PCR; TCRdb keeps only in-frame clonotypes and omits some of them. The V and J calls and clone size were taken over from that table, and D and trimming were inferred from the DNA. Among around 200,000 clones listed, 60% to 75% were seen once. The source material was memory CD4+ T cells sorted from blood. The subset is: CD45RA-negative fraction. The sequence came from a man aged 25-45 years in good health. The chain links TRBV7-2 to TRBJ2-1; D is uncertain. The DNA of the CDR3 is TGTGCCAGCAGCTTAGAGGCAAGGGAAACCAATGAGCAGTTCTTC. As protein: CASSLEARETNEQFF.